The 7 T cell receptor beta chains below were found in one sample sequenced in a study of T cell responses to AZD1222 COVID-19 vaccine. Sequencing used immunoSEQ multiplex PCR; TCRdb keeps in-frame clones, though not all of them. This sample has some 190,000 clones, with approximately 89% found just once. The sample was peripheral blood, taken 28 days after the second AZD1222 dose. These receptor sequences come from an adult who received the AZD1222 COVID-19 vaccine.

This clone was observed once. CDR3 sequence (DNA): TGTGCCAGCAGACAGCGGGATGAGCAGTTCTTC. Its translation is CASRQRDEQFF. The chain combines TRBV16 with TRBJ2-1; maybe TRBD2 (6 bases). Trimming removed 6 bases from V and 8 bases from J, with 8 bases in between. The CDR3 has 11 amino acids. Germline V gene sequence: CDR1 KGHSY, CDR2 FQNENV. Complete variable domain (other parts from reference TRBV16 and TRBJ2-1): GEEVAQTPKHLVRGEGQKAKLYCAPIKGHSYVFWYQQVLKNEFKFLISFQNENVFDETGMPKERFSAKCLPNSPCSLEIQATKLEDSAVYFCASRQRDEQFFGPGTRLTVL.

The chain has TRBV23-1 and TRBJ1-2, with D maybe TRBD1 (5 bases). TRBV23-1 is an ORF; its function is uncertain. Trimming removed 8 bases at V and 4 bases at J, with 23 bases between. This CDR3 has 16 amino acids. CDR3 region: CASAQGSKGLGYGYTF. Written as DNA, the CDR3 is TGCGCCAGCGCGCAGGGTAGTAAGGGGCTCGGCTATGGCTACACCTTC.

For the CDR3, the DNA is TGCGCCAGCAGCTTGGAACTTGGGCAGATGAACACTGAAGCTTTCTTT. Protein sequence: CASSLELGQMNTEAFF. The chain employs TRBV5-1 and TRBJ1-1; no clear D gene. V was cut by 0 bases and J by 0 bases, with 12 bases left in between. CDR1 is SGHRS, CDR2 YFSETQ, per germline. The CDR3 sequence is 16 residues long.

The V call is TRBV6-5, the J call TRBJ2-5; 8 nucleotides agree with TRBD1. This CDR3 is built from 15 residues. With V trimmed by 5 bases and J by 6 bases, 11 bases remained unmatched. Germline V gene sequence: CDR1 MNHEY, CDR2 SVGAGI. The CDR3 nucleotides read TGTGCCAGCAGTCCCCCCGGGCAGGGGGCACAGACCCAGTACTTC. Its protein is CASSPPGQGAQTQYF.

This chain links TRBV7-8 with TRBJ2-3, with D perhaps TRBD1 (6 bases). Germline CDR1 reads SGHVS; CDR2 reads FQNEAQ. V lost 1 base, J lost 6 bases, and 14 bases lay in between. The CDR3 spans 15 residues. The CDR3 bases are TGTGCCAGCAGCTTAGTGGGGGCCGAGGGGGATACGCAGTATTTT. It codes for CASSLVGAEGDTQYF.

This clone appeared once. This rearrangement joins TRBV15 to TRBJ2-7; D unresolved. Deletions cut 7 bases from V and 0 bases from J, with 16 bases between. Per germline, CDR1 LNHNV and CDR2 YYDKDF (reference sequence). CDR3 size: 15 residues. The CDR3 coding sequence is TGTGCCACCACCCCGAACGTGGGTAGCTCCTACGAGCAGTACTTC. Translating gives CATTPNVGSSYEQYF.

The J gene is TRBJ1-6, the V gene TRBV6-1; 7 nucleotides match TRBD1. V trimming: 0 bases; J trimming: 8 bases; junction bases outside the gene matches: 4. In germline, CDR1 is MNHNS, CDR2 SASEGT. This CDR3 is 15 amino acids long. The CDR3: CASSEAAGGYSPLHF. CDR3 nucleotides: TGTGCCAGCAGTGAAGCAGCAGGGGGGTATTCACCCCTCCACTTT.